This entry describes one T cell receptor beta chain. This sample is drawn from a study of control samples from healthy donors and cancer patients. TCRdb's copy holds only in-frame clones and misses some; the assay was immunoSEQ multiplex PCR. Of around 26,000 clones in the sample, around 83% were seen once. The V gene lost 5 bases and the J gene lost 0 bases, with 2 bases spanning the gap. The CDR3 extends over 12 amino acids. The germline V gene encodes CDR1 KGHDR and CDR2 SFDVKD. This TCR was recovered from a man aged 60 to 75 with colorectal cancer. Sequencing used PBMCs. The chain links TRBV24-1 to TRBJ2-3; no clear D. The CDR3, as DNA: TGTGCCACCAGTGGGAGCACAGATACGCAGTATTTT. This encodes CATSGSTDTQYF.